One TCR beta chain is described in this entry. The CDR3 is made up of 12 amino acids. Germline trimming cut 4 bases from V and 6 bases from J; bases unmatched to any gene: 2. CDR1 is DFQATT and CDR2 is SNEGSKA in the germline V gene (reference sequence). The sample originates from a study of T-cell reconstitution after alpha-beta-depleted transplantation in children. Preparation of the TCRbeta library used unique molecular identifiers. TCRdb used MiXCR to reprocess the PCR reads, holding one entry per CDR3 protein. The repertoire holds 640,000 or so distinct CDR3 sequences, with 16% as singletons. The specimen was PBMCs from the stem cell graft donor, collected from the stem cell graft. J is TRBJ2-2 and V is TRBV20-1, with 7 nucleotides matching TRBD1. This TCR was recovered from a human donor who donated a stem cell graft to a child with acute myeloid leukemia. The CDR3 region has the DNA TGCAGTGCTAAAGGGGGCCCCGGGGAGCTGTTTTTT. Encoded protein: CSAKGGPGELFF.